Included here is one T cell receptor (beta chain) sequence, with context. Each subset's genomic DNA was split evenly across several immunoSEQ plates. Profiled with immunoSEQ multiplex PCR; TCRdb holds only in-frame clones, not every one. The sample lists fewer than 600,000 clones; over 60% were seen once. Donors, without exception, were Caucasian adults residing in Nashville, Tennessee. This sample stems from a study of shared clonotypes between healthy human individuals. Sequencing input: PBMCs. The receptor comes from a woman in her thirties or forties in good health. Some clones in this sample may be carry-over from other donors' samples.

The CDR3 spells CASSLVGSGGNQYF. Here the CDR3 DNA reads TGTGCCAGCAGCTTGGTCGGTTCGGGGGGGAACCAGTACTTC. The rearrangement links TRBV7-9 to TRBJ2-5; 8 positions agree with TRBD2. Germline CDR1 reads SEHNR; CDR2 reads FQNEAQ (reference sequence). The CDR3 is 14 amino acids. V dropped 3 bases and J dropped 10; count of bases not matched to a gene: 10.